These 5 T cell receptor beta chains were sequenced from one sample in a study of beta chain features in type 1 diabetes. Study results and limitations: TCRB CDR3s from Type 1 diabetes patients were moderately but significantly shorter in all four CD4+ subsets.

What these receptors recognize is not known. Every isolated RNA sample was fully reverse transcribed, so sequencing captured expressed TCRB transcripts. The protocol was immunoSEQ multiplex PCR, while the TCRdb copy is restricted to in-frame clones and leaves out a portion. The data show 250,000 to 350,000 clones, about 15% seen once. Material: naive CD4+ T cells from blood. Every receptor here comes from a man younger than 35 with type 1 diabetes.

This clone was observed a handful of times. The V call is TRBV27, the J call TRBJ2-3; 11 bases are a match to TRBD1. V shed 8 bases, J shed 0 bases, and the junction held 10 bases outside the gene matches. CDR1 is MNHEY and CDR2 is SMNVEV in the germline V gene (reference sequence). The CDR3 runs 17 residues. The CDR3 loop reads CASRRGTGGHSTDTQYF. The CDR3 DNA follows: TGTGCCAGCCGCCGGGGGACAGGGGGGCATAGCACAGATACGCAGTATTTT.

This chain links TRBV28 with TRBJ1-2, with TRBD1 matching 8 bases. This CDR3 is 16 amino acids long. Germline V gene data show CDR1 as MDHEN and CDR2 as SYDVKM. J was trimmed by 6 bases and V by 3 bases; bases with no gene match: 12. CDR3 loop: CASSFGQGAIGNGYTF. The CDR3 DNA reads TGTGCCAGCAGTTTCGGGCAGGGGGCAATAGGGAATGGCTACACCTTC.

This chain joins TRBV7-2 and TRBJ2-5; D perhaps matches TRBD2 (6 bases). This CDR3 comprises 14 residues. The germline gives CDR1 SGHTA, CDR2 FQGNSA. V gave up 6 bases and J gave up 1 base, with 12 bases separating them. CDR3: CASSLRGFQETQYF. In DNA, the CDR3 is TGTGCCAGCAGTCTACGGGGGTTCCAAGAGACCCAGTACTTC.

The V and J genes are TRBV10-3 and TRBJ2-7; 7 positions match TRBD1. The V and J ends lost 6 bases and 3 bases, in that order; junction bases with no gene match: 8. The CDR3 is 14 residues long. CDR1 is ENHRY and CDR2 is SYGVKD in the germline V gene. The CDR3 loop is CAIRTVAGGYEQYF. In nucleotides, the CDR3 is TGTGCCATCAGAACGGTGGCAGGGGGCTACGAGCAGTACTTC.

V usage is TRBV28 and J usage is TRBJ1-5, with D unclear. V lost 4 bases to trimming and J lost 6 bases, with 4 bases between them. The germline V gene encodes CDR1 MDHEN and CDR2 SYDVKM. CDR3 length equals 11 residues. The CDR3 loop reads CASSSSQPQHF. CDR3 nucleotide sequence: TGTGCCAGCAGTTCTAGTCAGCCCCAGCATTTT.